This TCR beta chain was found in a study of beta chain features in type 1 diabetes. General study results and limits: In every one of the four CD4+ subsets, TCRB CDR3s were moderately but significantly shorter in Type 1 diabetes patients. Across patients, naive, central memory and Treg TCRB repertoires exhibited apparently greater similarity than was observed across healthy donors.

This clone showed up just a few times. Its antigen remains unidentified. Isolated RNA was reverse transcribed in full, so expressed TCRB transcripts were sequenced. Naive, central memory and regulatory T cell samples averaged about 3.4 million reads. Assay: immunoSEQ multiplex PCR; the TCRdb copy retains only in-frame clones and omits some. The sample lists about 280,000 clones, about 15% occurring once. Germline V gives CDR1 SQVTM, CDR2 ANQGSEA. The ends were cut back, 1 base at V and 7 bases at J, with 11 bases in the middle. The CDR3 is 13 amino acids. The receptor was derived from a man between 18 and 35 years old with type 1 diabetes. The gene calls are TRBV29-1 and TRBJ1-5, with D possibly being TRBD1 (5 bases). The sequenced sample was naive CD4+ T cells from blood. The CDR3 is CSVEAGAGQPQHF. DNA of the CDR3: TGCAGCGTTGAAGCCGGGGCGGGACAGCCCCAGCATTTT.